This T cell receptor (beta chain) was sequenced in a study of blood T cell repertoires in COVID-19. Study overall: From the United States, Italy and Spain came samples of acute and convalescent COVID-19. PBMCs, B-cell-depleted T cells, or T cells provided the cDNA or gDNA that made up the material.

The method was immunoSEQ multiplex PCR; TCRdb's version includes in-frame clones alone and lacks a portion of them. The sample yields about 220,000 clones, 65% to 85% seen once. Donors were grouped by their self-reported clinical history. The clonotype was recovered from a woman in her forties who had recovered from COVID-19. The specimen sequenced was PBMCs or T cells enriched from blood (not recorded which).

CDR3 nucleotides: TGTGCCAGCAGCCCTCGGGAGTCCAACACCGGGGAGCTGTTTTTT. It translates to CASSPRESNTGELFF. The rearrangement uses TRBV3-1 (or the pseudogene TRBV3-2) and TRBJ2-2, with D possibly matching TRBD2 (6 bases). CDR1 is LGHDT and CDR2 is YNNKEL in the germline V gene (reference sequence). Trimming took 4 bases from V and 2 from J, leaving 11 bases between them. CDR3 length: 15 amino acids.